This TCR beta chain was recovered during a study of blood T cell repertoires in COVID-19. On the study more broadly: Researchers got acute and convalescent COVID-19 samples from the United States, Italy and Spain. Nucleic acid was either cDNA or gDNA, and it came from T cells, B-cell-depleted T cells, or PBMCs.

Per the authors' pipeline: Amplified reference gene primers provided the basis for estimating nucleated cell counts. This table comes from immunoSEQ multiplex PCR, and its TCRdb copy is limited to in-frame clones, with some not included. V and J calls and clone size are given by that table; D and trimming were obtained from the DNA. Of roughly 250,000 clones in the sample, under 85% were seen once. This TCR was sampled from a human donor with COVID-19, enrolled during active disease. The donor label of this sample is uncertain. The sample comprised peripheral blood.

CDR3 loop: CAWSPTRGTGELFF. The CDR3 nucleotides are TGTGCCTGGAGTCCCACTAGGGGGACCGGGGAGCTGTTTTTT. The rearrangement links TRBV30 to TRBJ2-2; D might be TRBD1 (6 bases). The V gene lost 2 bases and the J gene lost 5 bases, with 12 bases spanning the gap. The germline gives CDR1 GTSNPN, CDR2 SVGIG (reference sequence). CDR3 length equals 14 residues.